This passage covers 22 T cell receptor beta chains from one sample sequenced in a study of kidney transplant recipient with SARS-CoV-2 infection. TCRdb ran MiXCR on the reads and lists one entry per CDR3 protein. The sample carries 200,000 to 300,000 distinct CDR3 sequences, under 30% recorded once. Sequenced here: a blood sample, sampled at baseline and on roughly day 120 from a kidney transplant recipient. These receptors all stem from a male patient aged 25 to 39 who had COVID-19 and was a kidney transplant recipient. The graft donor may have contributed some T cells.

This clonotype occurred many times. The V and J genes are TRBV2 and TRBJ2-2; possibly TRBD1 for D (6 bases). This CDR3 region has 13 residues. V lost 11 bases, J lost 6 bases, and 16 bases lay in between. CDR1 and CDR2 (germline): SNHLY, FYNNEI. The CDR3 coding sequence is TGTGCCGTTACAGGGACCCAGTCCGGGGAGCTGTTTTTT. It yields the protein CAVTGTQSGELFF.

This clonotype was seen repeatedly, ten times or more. The chain joins TRBV19 to TRBJ1-2; no reliable D call. V lost 5 bases to trimming and J lost 4 bases, with 23 bases between them. The CDR3 length is 17 residues. Germline V lookup: CDR1 LNHDA, CDR2 SQIVND (reference sequence). DNA for the CDR3: TGTGCCAGTAGTTGTTCAGAGACAAATCGAAAGACCTATGGCTACACCTTC. Translated: CASSCSETNRKTYGYTF. Full variable domain (missing parts from reference TRBV19 and TRBJ1-2): DGGITQSPKYLFRKEGQNVTLSCEQNLNHDAMYWYRQDPGQGLRLIYYSQIVNDFQKGDIAEGYSVSREKKESFPLTVTSAQKNPTAFYLCASSCSETNRKTYGYTFGSGTRLTVV.

The rearrangement joins TRBV21-1 to TRBJ2-4. TRBV21-1 is labeled a pseudogene. The CDR3 is 17 amino acids. The CDR3 loop is CASSEWVATAKKNIQYF. As DNA, the CDR3 is TGTGCCAGCAGCGAATGGGTAGCTACAGCAAAGAAAAACATTCAGTACTTC.

This clonotype was counted a single time. This could be a read error, since a much larger clone is one nucleotide away. The chain is built from TRBV19 and TRBJ2-1; D possibly corresponds to TRBD1 (6 bases). Germline lookup yields CDR1 LNHDA and CDR2 SQIVND (reference sequence). CDR3 length: 17 amino acids. The CDR3 coding sequence is TGTGCCAGTAGTACGGGGACATTCAGGGGAACTCACAATAAGCAGTTCTTC. Translating it yields CASSTGTFRGTHNKQFF.

This clonotype was seen more than once but under ten times. A much larger clone is a single base away; this may be a read error. This rearrangement joins TRBV12-3 or TRBV12-4 to TRBJ1-1, with TRBD1 as a possible D gene (6 bases). The CDR3 has 13 amino acids. The V gene lost 7 bases and the J gene lost 1 base, with 10 bases spanning the gap. In DNA, the CDR3 is TGTGCCAGCAAAGTACAGGGGAACACTGAAGCTTTCTTT. As protein: CASKVQGNTEAFF.

Comment on this clonotype: A much larger clone lies a single base off, so this may be a read error. This rearrangement joins TRBV6-6 to TRBJ1-6, with 8 bases lining up with TRBD1. The V gene's germline CDR1 is MNHNY and CDR2 SVGAGI (reference sequence). The CDR3 runs to 16 residues. The CDR3 loop reads CTSSYSLDRDYSPLHF. The DNA of the CDR3 is TGTACCAGCAGTTACTCCTTGGACAGGGACTATTCACCCCTCCACTTT.

Ten or more counts support this clonotype. The V and J genes are TRBV5-1 and TRBJ1-1, with a tentative D call TRBD1 (5 bases). Trimming removed 1 base from V and 0 bases from J, with 7 bases in between. The V gene's germline CDR1 is SGHRS and CDR2 YFSETQ. This CDR3 has 14 residues. CDR3 in amino acids: CASSLWDLNTEAFF. CDR3 sequence (DNA): TGCGCCAGCAGCTTGTGGGACTTGAACACTGAAGCTTTCTTT.

In this sample, this clonotype turned up many times. This rearrangement joins TRBV19 to TRBJ1-1, with D uncertain. The CDR3 is 18 amino acids. Deletions cut 5 bases from V and 4 bases from J, with 26 bases between. From germline, CDR1 is LNHDA and CDR2 SQIVND (reference sequence). The CDR3 loop is CASSFRGNTYVEGTEAFF. The CDR3 bases are TGTGCCAGTAGTTTCCGTGGGAACACATACGTTGAGGGCACTGAAGCTTTCTTT.

With respect to this clonotype: With a much larger clone just one base away, this may be a read error. This chain uses TRBV27 with TRBJ2-7; possible D gene TRBD2, 5 bases. The CDR3 is made up of 15 amino acids. V was clipped by 4 bases and J by 1 base, with 14 bases between them. Germline CDR1 MNHEY, CDR2 SMNVEV (reference sequence). The CDR3 sequence is CASSSWRAKSYEQYV. CDR3 DNA sequence: TGTGCCAGCAGTTCTTGGCGGGCGAAGTCCTACGAGCAGTACGTC.

This clonotype was recorded once. A much larger clone lies one base from this, so it may be a read error. The chain uses TRBV6-6 and TRBJ2-7; D perhaps matches TRBD1 (6 bases). The CDR3 spans 15 residues. Trimming removed 4 bases at V and 4 bases at J, with 17 bases between. Germline V gene lookup returns CDR1 MNHNY and CDR2 SVGAGI (reference sequence). CDR3 coding DNA: TGTGCCAGCAGTTCACACAGGGAAGGGATGTACGAGCAGTACTTC. Translated, it gives CASSSHREGMYEQYF.

This clonotype occurred many times. The V and J genes are TRBV20-1 and TRBJ2-6, with D tentatively TRBD1 or TRBD2 (5 bases each). CDR1 and CDR2 (germline): DFQATT, SNEGSKA (reference sequence). This CDR3 comprises 15 residues. V lost 0 bases and J lost 4, with 10 bases in between. This CDR3 reads CSARDGGSGANVLTF. Here the CDR3 DNA reads TGCAGTGCTAGAGATGGGGGATCGGGGGCCAACGTCCTGACTTTC.

As to this clonotype: A much larger clone differs from this one at a single base, so this may be a read error. The chain has TRBV11-1 and TRBJ1-1; D is perhaps TRBD1 (5 bases). The V gene lost 1 base and the J gene lost 0 bases, with 15 bases spanning the gap. Per germline, CDR1 SGHAT and CDR2 FQDESV (reference sequence). The CDR3 is 17 residues long. The CDR3 spells CASSLEVTAGLNTEAFF. CDR3 sequence (DNA): TGTGCCAGCAGCTTAGAAGTAACGGCAGGGCTGAACACTGAAGCTTTCTTT.

A remark on this clonotype: This may be a read error, as it is one base from a much larger clone. The chain carries TRBV21-1 and TRBJ2-3. Gene TRBJ2-5 matches the end of the DNA better, so the J call may be wrong. TRBV21-1 is a known pseudogene. The CDR3 loop spans 17 amino acids. Here the CDR3 reads CASSRRNGYTFSETQYF. The DNA for the CDR3 is TGTGCCAGCAGCCGCCGCAATGGCTACACTTTCTCTGAGACCCAGTACTTC.

The chain combines TRBV6-8 with TRBJ2-5, with 8 bases that match TRBD1. The CDR3 loop spans 12 amino acids. V gave up 6 bases and J gave up 4 bases; unmatched junction bases: 1. CDR1 is MNHGY, CDR2 SAAAGT, per germline. Written as DNA, the CDR3 is TGTGCCAGCAGACAGGGGGGAGAGACCCAGTACTTC. It translates to CASRQGGETQYF.

This clonotype was picked up many times. This chain's CDR3 is CASSRIISFRKTYGYTF. In nucleotides, the CDR3 is TGTGCCAGCAGTAGGATTATCAGCTTCCGAAAGACCTATGGCTACACCTTC. This chain connects TRBV12-3 or TRBV12-4 to TRBJ1-2; unclear D gene. V was pared by 5 bases and J by 4 bases, with 23 bases between. The CDR3 loop spans 17 amino acids.

The rearrangement links TRBV12-3 or TRBV12-4 to TRBJ2-3; 8 nucleotides match TRBD2. The junction had 7 bases not matched to a gene; V was cut back by 3 bases and J by 2 bases. The length of the CDR3 is 16 residues. CDR3 DNA: TGTGCCAGCAGTTTGGACACTAGCGGCTACACAGATACGCAGTATTTT. It yields the protein CASSLDTSGYTDTQYF.

About this clonotype: This could be a read error, since a much larger clone is one nucleotide away. V usage is TRBV6-2 or TRBV6-3 and J usage is TRBJ1-2; D gene ambiguous. Germline CDR1 MNHEY, CDR2 SVGEGT. This CDR3 is built from 17 residues. V was clipped by 5 bases and J by 4 bases, with 23 bases between them. CDR3 in DNA: TGTGCCAGCAGTCCGAGCACCCGCATCGGAAAGACCTATGGCTACACCTTC. Protein sequence: CASSPSTRIGKTYGYTF.

This clonotype was observed at least ten times. V gene TRBV7-2 combines with J gene TRBJ1-6; D unclear. The V gene's germline CDR1 is SGHTA and CDR2 FQGNSA. The CDR3 is 13 amino acids. Trimming stripped 6 bases from V and 10 bases from J, with 13 bases between. The CDR3 region is CASRSDLNSPLHF. The CDR3 DNA sequence: TGTGCCAGCAGATCGGACCTAAACTCACCCCTCCACTTT.

This clonotype was observed at least ten times. The chain combines TRBV11-2 with TRBJ1-5; D unclear. Germline-derived CDR1 and CDR2 are SGHAT and FQNNGV. This CDR3 has 15 residues. V was cut by 1 base and J by 3 bases, with 10 bases left in between. CDR3 bases: TGTGCCAGCAGCTTAGCAGGTGGGAACAATCAGCCCCAGCATTTT. Amino acids: CASSLAGGNNQPQHF.

A remark on this clonotype: This may stem from a read error, because a much larger clone lies one nucleotide away. The chain joins TRBV18 to TRBJ2-7; maybe TRBD2 (6 bases). The CDR3 sequence is 14 residues long. Germline CDR1 reads KGHSH; CDR2 reads LQKENI. This chain's CDR3 is CTSSPPSGAYEQYF. The CDR3 bases are TGTACCAGCTCACCACCGTCGGGAGCGTACGAGCAGTACTTC. The variable domain in full, with the rest retrieved from reference TRBV18 and TRBJ2-7, is NAGVMQNPRHLVRRRGQEARLRCSPMKGHSHVYWYRQLPEEGLKFMVYLQKENIIDESGMPKERFSAEFPKEGPSILRIQQVVRGDSAAYFCTSSPPSGAYEQYFGPGTRLTVT.

As regards this clonotype: Being one base from a much bigger clone, this may be a read error. The chain carries TRBV7-2 and TRBJ2-7; TRBD2 might be the D (6 bases). The CDR3 loop spans 15 amino acids. Germline V gene sequence: CDR1 SGHTA, CDR2 FQGNSA. CDR3 in amino acids: CASSQGGASSYGQYF. In nucleotides, the CDR3 is TGTGCCAGCAGCCAAGGCGGGGCGAGCTCCTACGGGCAGTACTTC.

In the case of this clonotype: This clone may be a read error of a much larger clone one base away. This sequence joins TRBV7-2 and TRBJ1-5; the D gene is possibly TRBD1 (5 bases). CDR1 is SGHTA and CDR2 is FQGNSA in the germline V gene. The length of the CDR3 is 13 residues. Trimming pared 10 bases from V and 5 bases from J, leaving 15 bases between. In nucleotides, the CDR3 is TGTGCCACCATGACAGAGATCGATCAGCCCCAGCATTTT. Its protein is CATMTEIDQPQHF.